The rows below give T cell receptor beta chains drawn from one sample of a study of cytomegalovirus exposure and HLA in healthy donors. Sequenced by immunoSEQ multiplex PCR; TCRdb stores in-frame clones only, minus some. The listing contains about 32,000 clones. The sample was PBMCs. Every receptor here comes from a female donor in good health and CMV-seronegative. Both conserved end residues are part of each CDR3. D genes are given only for firm matches. Clone size appears in some rows only: once, few, many, or a class for an expanded clone.

TRBJ2-5,TRBD2,.,TRBV11-1,TGTGCCAGCAGCTCAAAGTTAACCGTTGGGGGGGAAGGAGAGACCCAGTACTTC,CASSSKLTVGGEGETQYF
TRBJ1-6,.,.,TRBV27,TGTGCCATCCCTGCCGAACCGGGATTACTGAGCTCCTATAATTCACCCCTCCACTTT,CAIPAEPGLLSSYNSPLHF
TRBJ1-5,.,.,TRBV4-1,TGCGCCAGCAGCCACCCAGACAGCCGAAATCAGCCCCAGCATTTT,CASSHPDSRNQPQHF
TRBJ2-7,TRBD1,.,TRBV9,TGTGCCAGCAGCGTCGGGACAGGGTCCACCTACGAGCAGTACTTC,CASSVGTGSTYEQYF
TRBJ2-3,.,.,TRBV27,TGTGCCAGCGCCTTACAGAGCACAGATACGCAGTATTTT,CASALQSTDTQYF
TRBJ2-2,.,.,TRBV2,TGTGCCAGCAGTAGGGGCACCGGGGAGCTGTTTTTT,CASSRGTGELFF
TRBJ1-3,.,.,TRBV7-9,TGTGCCAGCAGCTCGAACAGGGAACTCTCTGGAAACACCATATATTTT,CASSSNRELSGNTIYF
TRBJ1-3,TRBD1,.,TRBV18,TGTGCCAGCTCACCATCGGACAGGGTCGGAAACACCATATATTTT,CASSPSDRVGNTIYF
TRBJ2-3,TRBD1,.,TRBV5-8,TGTGCCAGCAGCTTACTCGGGACAGGGACCAGCACAGATACGCAGTATTTT,CASSLLGTGTSTDTQYF
TRBJ2-5,.,.,TRBV6-5,TGTGCCAGCAGGGGAGATGCGAGCGCAGAGACCCAGTACTTC,CASRGDASAETQYF
TRBJ1-1,.,.,TRBV9,TGTGCCAGCAGCGTAGTGCTTGGCCGGGGCACTGAAGCTTTCTTT,CASSVVLGRGTEAFF
TRBJ2-2,.,.,TRBV28,TGTGCCAGCAGGCCGCGTACCGGGGAGCTGTTTTTT,CASRPRTGELFF
TRBJ1-1,.,.,TRBV5-1,TGCGCCAGCAGAGGTGCAGGTTTTTCGCTGAACACTGAAGCTTTCTTT,CASRGAGFSLNTEAFF
TRBJ2-4,.,.,TRBV7-3,TGTGCCAGCTCCACCGCGAACAAAAACATTCAGTACTTC,CASSTANKNIQYF
TRBJ2-7,.,.,TRBV19,TGTGCCAGTAGTAGGCCAGACAGAGGAAACTACGAGCAGTACTTC,CASSRPDRGNYEQYF
TRBJ2-5,TRBD2,.,TRBV27,TGTGCCAGCAGTCCCGCGGGGGGCCCAGAGACCCAGTACTTC,CASSPAGGPETQYF
TRBJ2-2,.,.,TRBV7-8,TGTGCCAGCAGCTTAGTAATCGGGGAGCTGTTTTTT,CASSLVIGELFF
TRBJ1-1,TRBD1,.,TRBV10-3,TGTGCCATCAGTGAGTCAGGGGGCGGCGAAGCTTTCTTT,CAISESGGGEAFF
TRBJ2-1,TRBD2,medium-sized,TRBV10-1,TGCGCCGGGGGACTAGCGGGGGGAACCTACAATGAGCAGTTCTTC,CAGGLAGGTYNEQFF
TRBJ2-2,TRBD2,.,TRBV5-1,TGCGCCAGCAGCTTGGCGGGGGGGCCGGACACCGGGGAGCTGTTTTTT,CASSLAGGPDTGELFF
TRBJ1-1,.,.,TRBV7-3,TGTGCCAGCAGCTTAGGCGGACTGGACACTGAAGCTTTCTTT,CASSLGGLDTEAFF
TRBJ1-6,TRBD1,.,TRBV7-2,TGTGCCAGCAGCCCGAGACAGGGACAAGGTTCACCCCTCCACTTT,CASSPRQGQGSPLHF
TRBJ2-3,TRBD1,.,TRBV11-3,TGTGCCAGCAGCCCGGGACAGGGGGGGGGTACGCAGTATTTT,CASSPGQGGGTQYF
TRBJ1-1,.,.,TRBV7-8,TGTGCCAGCAGCTTAATTTTGGGGGCTAGCACTGAAGCTTTCTTT,CASSLILGASTEAFF
TRBJ2-1,.,.,TRBV4-3,TGCGCCAGCAGCCAAGATGTCCCGGGGGTGAGCTCCGACAATGAGCAGTTCTTC,CASSQDVPGVSSDNEQFF
TRBJ2-6,.,.,TRBV7-3,TGTGCCAGCAGCCCAGGGGGGACTGGGGCCAACGTCCTGACTTTC,CASSPGGTGANVLTF
TRBJ1-3,TRBD1,.,TRBV5-6,TGTGCCAGCAGCTATAGAAACAGGGGACAGGGAAACACCATATATTTT,CASSYRNRGQGNTIYF
TRBJ2-1,TRBD2,.,TRBV6-4,TGTGCCAGCAGTGGGAAAGCGGGGGATTACAATGAGCAGTTCTTC,CASSGKAGDYNEQFF
TRBJ2-6,.,.,TRBV5-1,TGCGCCAGCAGCTTGGATCACTCTGGGGCCAACGTCCTGACTTTC,CASSLDHSGANVLTF
TRBJ2-5,TRBD2,.,TRBV5-6,TGTGCCAGCAGCTCGGGGGGTCAAGAGACCCAGTACTTC,CASSSGGQETQYF
TRBJ1-3,.,.,TRBV30,TGTGCCTGGAGTGTAGGAGCTGGAAACACCATATATTTT,CAWSVGAGNTIYF
TRBJ2-7,.,.,TRBV21-1,TGTGCCAGCAGCAAAGGGGACGAGGACAGGAGCTCCTACGAGCAGTACTTC,CASSKGDEDRSSYEQYF
TRBJ2-6,.,.,TRBV11-2,TGTGCCAGCAGCGCTACAGTCACCGGGGCCAACGTCCTGACTTTC,CASSATVTGANVLTF
TRBJ2-1,TRBD2,.,TRBV9,TGTGCCGCAACTAGCGGGGGTTACAATGAGCAGTTCTTC,CAATSGGYNEQFF
TRBJ2-3,TRBD2,.,TRBV18,TGTGCCAGCTCACCCTTCGGGGTAGTGCGAGCGGGGGACACAGATACGCAGTATTTT,CASSPFGVVRAGDTDTQYF
TRBJ2-7,.,.,TRBV19,TGTGCCAGTAGTATAGCCGATAGATCGTTCTACGAGCAGTACTTC,CASSIADRSFYEQYF
TRBJ1-2,TRBD1,.,TRBV19,TGTGCCAGTAGTATCGAGACAGGGGTTAGAGGCTACACCTTC,CASSIETGVRGYTF
TRBJ1-2,TRBD1,.,TRBV27,TGTGCCAGCAGTTTAGAGGGGGCAAACTATGGCTACACCTTC,CASSLEGANYGYTF
TRBJ1-2,.,.,TRBV29-1,TGCAGCGTTGGGGGGAGGTGTGCTGGCTACACCTTC,CSVGGRCAGYTF
TRBJ2-1,.,.,TRBV10-1,TGCGCCAGCAGTGAGCCAGCCTACAATGAGCAGTTCTTC,CASSEPAYNEQFF
TRBJ2-3,.,.,TRBV4-2,TGTGCCAGCAGCCCCGACTTAACCCCAGATACGCAGTATTTT,CASSPDLTPDTQYF
TRBJ2-5,.,.,TRBV29-1,TGCAGCGTTGAGGGGGCCGGCGGCCTATGGGGGGAGACCCAGTACTTC,CSVEGAGGLWGETQYF
TRBJ1-1,.,.,TRBV25-1,TGTGCCAGCAGTGAATCTGGGGGCGTGACTGAAGCTTTCTTT,CASSESGGVTEAFF
TRBJ2-7,.,.,TRBV30,TGTGCCTGGACCGCCTCAAGCCCCTACGAGCAGTACTTC,CAWTASSPYEQYF
TRBJ1-5,.,.,TRBV30,TGTGCCTGGAGTGTGGGCAGCAATCAGCCCCAGCATTTT,CAWSVGSNQPQHF
TRBJ2-5,.,.,TRBV5-1,TGCGCCAGCAGCCCAACCGACAGGACCGTGCAGACCCAGTACTTC,CASSPTDRTVQTQYF
TRBJ2-2,.,.,TRBV5-6,TGTGCCAGCAGCTTCCTGACAGCTAACACCGGGGAGCTGTTTTTT,CASSFLTANTGELFF
TRBJ1-4,TRBD1,medium-sized,TRBV2,TGTGCCAGCAGGAAGGAAGGGACAGGGTATGGGGAAAAACTGTTTTTT,CASRKEGTGYGEKLFF
TRBJ1-2,.,.,TRBV28,TGTGCCAGCAGTTTCAGGGGCTCCTATGGCTACACCTTC,CASSFRGSYGYTF
TRBJ1-3,TRBD1,.,TRBV7-2,TGTGCCAGCAGCGTCTCCGGGACAGAAGATTACTCCTCTGGAAACACCATATATTTT,CASSVSGTEDYSSGNTIYF
TRBJ1-1,.,.,TRBV29-1,TGCAGCGTTGGTAGGGGAAGGTACACTGAAGCTTTCTTT,CSVGRGRYTEAFF
TRBJ2-7,.,.,TRBV7-9,TGTGCCAGCAGCTTATGGGGCAGGGTCTCCTACGAGCAGTACTTC,CASSLWGRVSYEQYF
TRBJ2-1,TRBD1,.,TRBV29-1,TGCAGCGTTGAGGAGGACAGGGGCGACAATGAGCAGTTCTTC,CSVEEDRGDNEQFF
TRBJ1-5,TRBD1,.,TRBV7-6,TGTGCCAGCAGCTTAGAATCCAGGGGGCGCCAGACGGGGCAGCCCCAGCATTTT,CASSLESRGRQTGQPQHF
TRBJ2-3,.,.,TRBV10-1,TGCGCCAGCAGTGATTGGGCTACGCAGTATTTT,CASSDWATQYF
TRBJ1-2,.,.,TRBV7-9,TGTGCCAGCAGCTCCCCCAGGGAGGGACACTATAACTATGGCTACACCTTC,CASSSPREGHYNYGYTF
TRBJ2-1,TRBD2,.,TRBV6-4,TGTGCCAGCAGTGACGGGACTAGCGGGGGGAATGAGCAGTTCTTC,CASSDGTSGGNEQFF